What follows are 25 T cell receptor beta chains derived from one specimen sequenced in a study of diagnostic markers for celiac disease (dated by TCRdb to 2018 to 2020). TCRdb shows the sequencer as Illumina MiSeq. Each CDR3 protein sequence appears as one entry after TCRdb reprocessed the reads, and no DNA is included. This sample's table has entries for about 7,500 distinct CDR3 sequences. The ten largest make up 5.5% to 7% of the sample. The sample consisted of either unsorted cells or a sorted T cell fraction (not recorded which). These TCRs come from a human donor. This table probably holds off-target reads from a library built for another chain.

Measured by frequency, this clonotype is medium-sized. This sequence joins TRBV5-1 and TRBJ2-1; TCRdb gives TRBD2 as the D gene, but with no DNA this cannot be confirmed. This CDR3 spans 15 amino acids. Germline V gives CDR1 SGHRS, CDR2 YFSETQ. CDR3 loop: CASSQTSGHYNEQFF.

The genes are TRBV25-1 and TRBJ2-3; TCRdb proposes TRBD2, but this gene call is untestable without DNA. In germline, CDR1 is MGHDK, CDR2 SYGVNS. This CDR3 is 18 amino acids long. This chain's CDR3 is CASSESKAGGPGTDTQYF.

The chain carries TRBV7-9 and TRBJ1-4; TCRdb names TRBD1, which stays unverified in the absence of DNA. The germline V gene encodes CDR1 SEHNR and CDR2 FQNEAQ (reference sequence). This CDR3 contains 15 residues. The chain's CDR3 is CASSLDRTGTEKLFF.

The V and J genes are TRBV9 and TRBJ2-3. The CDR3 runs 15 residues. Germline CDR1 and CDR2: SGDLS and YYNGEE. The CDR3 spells CASSAGAFSTDTQYF.

The CDR3 spells CARPWSGAPRDLETQYF. The chain is built from TRBV6-5 and TRBJ2-5; the TCRdb D gene call, TRBD1, has no DNA to confirm it. This CDR3 comprises 17 residues. CDR1 is MNHEY and CDR2 is SVGAGI in the germline V gene.

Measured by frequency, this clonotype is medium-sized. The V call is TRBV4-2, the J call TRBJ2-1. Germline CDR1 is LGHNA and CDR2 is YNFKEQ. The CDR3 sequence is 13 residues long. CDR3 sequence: CASSLRGSNEQFF.

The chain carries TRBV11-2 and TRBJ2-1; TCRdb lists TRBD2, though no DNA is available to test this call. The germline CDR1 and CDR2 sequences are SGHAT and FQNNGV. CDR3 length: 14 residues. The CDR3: CASSFPAGSNEQFF. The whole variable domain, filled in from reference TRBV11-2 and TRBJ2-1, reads EAGVAQSPRYKIIEKRQSVAFWCNPISGHATLYWYQQILGQGPKLLIQFQNNGVVDDSQLPKDRFSAERLKGVDSTLKIQPAKLEDSAVYLCASSFPAGSNEQFFGPGTRLTVL.

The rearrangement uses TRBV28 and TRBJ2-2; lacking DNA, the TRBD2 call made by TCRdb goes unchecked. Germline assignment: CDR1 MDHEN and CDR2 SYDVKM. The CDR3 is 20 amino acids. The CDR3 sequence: CASSLWQGGLAEGAIGELFF.

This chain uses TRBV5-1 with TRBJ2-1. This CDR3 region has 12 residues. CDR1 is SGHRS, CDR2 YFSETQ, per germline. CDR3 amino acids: CASNYYDNEQFF.

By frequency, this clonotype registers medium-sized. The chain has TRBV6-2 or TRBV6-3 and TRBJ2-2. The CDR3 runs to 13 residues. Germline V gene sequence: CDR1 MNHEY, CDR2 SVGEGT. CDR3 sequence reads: CASSYLNTGELFF.

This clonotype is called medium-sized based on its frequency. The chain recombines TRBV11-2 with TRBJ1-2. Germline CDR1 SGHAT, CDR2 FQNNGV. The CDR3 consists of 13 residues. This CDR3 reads CASSLGGDYGYTF.

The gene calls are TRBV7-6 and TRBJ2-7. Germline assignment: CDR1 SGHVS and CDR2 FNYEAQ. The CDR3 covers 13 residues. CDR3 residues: CASSLAPTYEQYF.

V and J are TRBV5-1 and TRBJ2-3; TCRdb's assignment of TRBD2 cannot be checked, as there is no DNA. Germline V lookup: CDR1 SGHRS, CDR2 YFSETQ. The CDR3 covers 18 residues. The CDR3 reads CASRETSGRGIGTDTQYF.

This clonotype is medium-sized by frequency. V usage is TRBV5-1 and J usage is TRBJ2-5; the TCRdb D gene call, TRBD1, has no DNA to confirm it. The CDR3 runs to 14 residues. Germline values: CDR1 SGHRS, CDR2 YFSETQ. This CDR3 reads CASSSGILQETQYF.

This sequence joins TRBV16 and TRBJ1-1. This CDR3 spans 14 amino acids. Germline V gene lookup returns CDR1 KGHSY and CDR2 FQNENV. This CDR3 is CASSQLAGNTEAFF.

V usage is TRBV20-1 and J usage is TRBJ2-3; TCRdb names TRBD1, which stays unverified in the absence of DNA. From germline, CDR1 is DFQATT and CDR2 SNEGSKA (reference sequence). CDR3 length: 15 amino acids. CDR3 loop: CSATIPGQGSDTQYF.

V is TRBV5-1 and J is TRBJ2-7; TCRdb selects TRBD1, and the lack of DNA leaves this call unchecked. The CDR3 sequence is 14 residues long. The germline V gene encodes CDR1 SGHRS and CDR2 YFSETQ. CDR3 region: CASSLADSAYEQYF.

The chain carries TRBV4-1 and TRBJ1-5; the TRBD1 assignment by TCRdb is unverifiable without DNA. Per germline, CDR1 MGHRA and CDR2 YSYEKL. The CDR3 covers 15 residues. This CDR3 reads CASSQQTGDEQPQHF.

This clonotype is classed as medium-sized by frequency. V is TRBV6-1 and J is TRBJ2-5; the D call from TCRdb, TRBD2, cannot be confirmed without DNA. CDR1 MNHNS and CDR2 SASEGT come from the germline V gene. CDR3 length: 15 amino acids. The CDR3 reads CASSEVAGGQETQYF.

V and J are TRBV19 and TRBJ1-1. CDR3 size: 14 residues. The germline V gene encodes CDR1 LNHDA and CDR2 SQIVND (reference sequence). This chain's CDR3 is CASSIQAASSEAFF.

The CDR3 region is CASSLYTSANTIYF. The chain couples TRBV7-2 to TRBJ1-3. Germline V CDR1 and CDR2: SGHTA, FQGNSA. This CDR3 is 14 amino acids long.

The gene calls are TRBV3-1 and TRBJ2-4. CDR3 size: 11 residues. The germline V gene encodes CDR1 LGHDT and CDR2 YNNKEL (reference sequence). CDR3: CASSQENIQYF.

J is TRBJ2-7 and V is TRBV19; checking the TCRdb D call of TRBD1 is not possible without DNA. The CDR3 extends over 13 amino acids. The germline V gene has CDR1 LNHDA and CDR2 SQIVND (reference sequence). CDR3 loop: CASSIRGPYEQYF.

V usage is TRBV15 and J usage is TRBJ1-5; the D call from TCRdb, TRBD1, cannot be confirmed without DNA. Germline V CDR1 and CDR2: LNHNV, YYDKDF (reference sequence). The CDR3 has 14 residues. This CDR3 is CATRQEGNNQPQHF.

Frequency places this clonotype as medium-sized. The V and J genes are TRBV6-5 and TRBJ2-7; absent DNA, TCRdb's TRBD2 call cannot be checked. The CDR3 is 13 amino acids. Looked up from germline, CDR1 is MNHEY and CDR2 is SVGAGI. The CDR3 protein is CASSSLVGSEQYF.